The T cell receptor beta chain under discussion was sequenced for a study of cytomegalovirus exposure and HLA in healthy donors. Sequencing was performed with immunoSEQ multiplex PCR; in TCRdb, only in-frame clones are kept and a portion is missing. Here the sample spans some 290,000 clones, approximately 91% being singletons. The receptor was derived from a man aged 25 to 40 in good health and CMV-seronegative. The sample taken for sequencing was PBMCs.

The CDR3 here is CASSQPDNMNTEAFF. The CDR3 DNA reads TGCGCCAGCAGCCAACCGGACAATATGAACACTGAAGCTTTCTTT. The chain has TRBV5-1 and TRBJ1-1, with a possible D match to TRBD1 (5 bases). The CDR3 length is 15 residues. The germline V gene has CDR1 SGHRS and CDR2 YFSETQ. The ends were cut back, 4 bases at V and 0 bases at J, with 13 bases in the middle.